Presented here are 17 T cell receptor beta chains from one specimen sequenced in a study of T cell responses to AZD1222 COVID-19 vaccine. Using immunoSEQ multiplex PCR, the repertoire was profiled, and TCRdb retains in-frame clones only, with some absent. Seen here are about 150,000 clones, around 90% observed once, and the top ten hold about 5.9%. Sequencing was performed on peripheral blood, taken 28 days after the second AZD1222 dose. These receptors all come from an adult who received the AZD1222 COVID-19 vaccine.

By sample share, this clone is large (0.1 to 1%). This rearrangement joins TRBV5-1 to TRBJ2-7, with a possible D match to TRBD2 (5 bases). Germline V gene sequence: CDR1 SGHRS, CDR2 YFSETQ. CDR3 length equals 15 residues. Trimming stripped 0 bases from V and 2 bases from J, with 12 bases between. CDR3 amino acids: CASSLDGVWTYEQYF. In DNA form, the CDR3 reads TGCGCCAGCAGCTTGGACGGGGTATGGACCTACGAGCAGTACTTC. The full variable domain, its missing parts supplied by reference TRBV5-1 and TRBJ2-7, is KAGVTQTPRYLIKTRGQQVTLSCSPISGHRSVSWYQQTPGQGLQFLFEYFSETQRNKGNFPGRFSGRQFSNSRSEMNVSTLELGDSALYLCASSLDGVWTYEQYFGPGTRLTVT.

This chain links TRBV24-1 with TRBJ1-2; 10 nucleotides line up with TRBD1. With 9 bases clipped from V and 14 bases from J, the junction kept 5 bases outside the gene matches. Looked up from germline, CDR1 is KGHDR and CDR2 is SFDVKD. The CDR3 is 10 amino acids. CDR3 sequence reads: CATGRTGGTF. DNA of the CDR3: TGTGCCACCGGACGGACAGGGGGAACCTTC.

The chain carries TRBV30 and TRBJ2-5; 14 nucleotides match TRBD2. Germline CDR1 is GTSNPN and CDR2 is SVGIG (reference sequence). The CDR3 is 13 amino acids. The CDR3 DNA follows: TGTGCATCGGGACTAGCGGGAGCGGAGACCCAGTACTTC. Amino acid sequence: CASGLAGAETQYF.

V is TRBV28 and J is TRBJ1-2; D is undetermined. Germline CDR1 and CDR2: MDHEN and SYDVKM. The CDR3 has 15 residues. V was cut by 7 bases and J by 4 bases, with 19 bases left in between. This chain's CDR3 is CASTPRSTIIYGYTF. CDR3 nucleotide sequence: TGTGCCAGCACACCGAGGAGTACAATAATCTATGGCTACACCTTC.

This rearrangement joins TRBV20-1 to TRBJ2-3, with 8 bases aligning to TRBD2. CDR3 size: 15 residues. CDR1 DFQATT and CDR2 SNEGSKA come from the germline V gene (reference sequence). J gave up 3 bases and V 3 bases, and 8 bases lay outside the gene matches. The CDR3 bases are TGCAGTGCTAGTCCAGCGGGGGATCTGACAGATACGCAGTATTTT. Translating it yields CSASPAGDLTDTQYF.

The J gene is TRBJ1-2, the V gene TRBV6-5; the D gene is possibly TRBD1 (5 bases). Germline V gives CDR1 MNHEY, CDR2 SVGAGI. The CDR3 covers 13 residues. V lost 6 bases and J lost 3, with 11 bases in between. CDR3 protein: CASSLGGYYGYTF. CDR3 DNA sequence: TGTGCCAGCAGCCTCGGGGGGTACTATGGCTACACCTTC.

The chain links TRBV6-5 to TRBJ2-1; 8 bases fit TRBD2. This CDR3 contains 13 residues. The V gene's germline CDR1 is MNHEY and CDR2 SVGAGI. V was pared by 9 bases and J by 1 base, with 2 bases of the junction left unmatched. The CDR3: CASRGRSYNEQFF. For the CDR3, the DNA is TGTGCCAGTCGCGGGAGGTCCTACAATGAGCAGTTCTTC.

The V and J genes are TRBV10-3 and TRBJ2-3; 15 bases match TRBD2. Germline CDR1 ENHRY, CDR2 SYGVKD. J was trimmed by 6 bases and V by 4 bases; bases with no gene match: 5. CDR3 length equals 16 residues. The CDR3 region is CAISAGLAGGLDTQYF. The CDR3 region has the DNA TGTGCCATCAGTGCCGGACTAGCGGGAGGGCTGGATACGCAGTATTTT.

This clone was picked up one time. The rearrangement joins TRBV27 to TRBJ2-1, with D perhaps matching TRBD1 (6 bases). Germline V gives CDR1 MNHEY, CDR2 SMNVEV (reference sequence). Trimming took off 6 bases at V and 1 base at J, with 19 bases between the two ends. The CDR3 length is 17 residues. In DNA, the CDR3 is TGTGCCAGCAGCCCTACCGGGACAAGCCCATCCTACAATGAGCAGTTCTTC. Amino acids: CASSPTGTSPSYNEQFF.

The gene calls are TRBV4-2 and TRBJ2-2; a weak D match, TRBD1 (6 bases). Between the trimmed V and J ends, which lost 4 bases and 1 base, there was a span of 13 bases. The germline CDR1 and CDR2 sequences are LGHNA and YNFKEQ. This CDR3 has 16 amino acids. DNA for the CDR3: TGTGCCAGCAGCCGGGCCGGGACAAGGAACACCGGGGAGCTGTTTTTT. This gives the protein CASSRAGTRNTGELFF.

This clone appeared a single time. The chain employs TRBV5-1 and TRBJ2-3, with D tentatively TRBD1 or TRBD2 (5 bases each). This CDR3 is 15 amino acids long. Germline-derived CDR1 and CDR2 are SGHRS and YFSETQ. V was clipped by 0 bases and J by 6 bases, with 14 bases between them. The CDR3 nucleotides are TGCGCCAGCAGCTTGGGGACAACTAGGTCGGATACGCAGTATTTT. Translating gives CASSLGTTRSDTQYF.

This rearrangement joins TRBV9 to TRBJ1-3, with D unresolved. The V and J ends lost 0 bases and 0 bases respectively, with 13 bases between them. The CDR3 extends over 17 amino acids. From germline, CDR1 is SGDLS and CDR2 YYNGEE. The CDR3 here is CASSVANSMSSGNTIYF. CDR3 bases: TGTGCCAGCAGCGTAGCTAACAGTATGAGCTCTGGAAACACCATATATTTT.

The chain uses TRBV5-6 and TRBJ1-2; D may be TRBD1 (5 bases). V was shortened by 2 bases and J by 8 bases, with 16 bases between the two germline ends. Germline V gene sequence: CDR1 SGHDT, CDR2 YYEEEE. The CDR3 has 14 amino acids. This CDR3 reads CASSFDQGVRGYTF. CDR3 DNA: TGTGCCAGCAGCTTCGACCAGGGAGTGAGAGGCTACACCTTC. The complete variable domain, with remaining parts taken from reference TRBV5-6 and TRBJ1-2, reads DAGVTQSPTHLIKTRGQQVTLRCSPKSGHDTVSWYQQALGQGPQFIFQYYEEEERQRGNFPDRFSGHQFPNYSSELNVNALLLGDSALYLCASSFDQGVRGYTFGSGTRLTVV.

V and J are TRBV19 and TRBJ2-1, with 10 bases that match TRBD1. Germline V gene data show CDR1 as LNHDA and CDR2 as SQIVND (reference sequence). The length of the CDR3 is 14 residues. V trimming: 9 bases; J trimming: 10 bases; junction bases outside the gene matches: 12. CDR3 nucleotide sequence: TGTGCCAGCGGGGGGACAGGGGCCCCGGGGGAGCAGTTCTTC. Its protein is CASGGTGAPGEQFF.

This clone occurred many times. The V and J genes are TRBV28 and TRBJ2-1; tentative D call: TRBD1 (7 bases). Deletions cut 7 bases from V and 3 bases from J, with 16 bases between. Germline CDR1 reads MDHEN; CDR2 reads SYDVKM. This CDR3 is built from 15 residues. The CDR3 nucleotides are TGTGCCAGCAATAATCAGGGGGAGGTCTACAATGAGCAGTTCTTC. It yields the protein CASNNQGEVYNEQFF.

The rearrangement links TRBV9 to TRBJ1-1, with 9 bases aligning to TRBD1. V gave up 1 base and J gave up 1 base; unmatched junction bases: 2. The CDR3 consists of 15 residues. The germline CDR1 and CDR2 sequences are SGDLS and YYNGEE. CDR3 loop: CASSVLGQGNTEAFF. CDR3 in DNA: TGTGCCAGCAGCGTACTGGGACAGGGGAACACTGAAGCTTTCTTT.

This chain links TRBV18 with TRBJ2-7; 10 bases are a match to TRBD2. Losses at the gene ends were 4 bases for V and 4 bases for J; bases not matched to a gene: 4. The CDR3 loop spans 14 amino acids. From germline, CDR1 is KGHSH and CDR2 LQKENI. The DNA of the CDR3 is TGTGCCAGCTCACATAGCGGGGGGTGGTACGAGCAGTACTTC. It specifies CASSHSGGWYEQYF.